These 3 T cell receptor beta chains came from one sample sequenced in a study of OX40 agonist ivuxolimab in advanced cancers. Clones were sequenced by immunoSEQ multiplex PCR, and TCRdb holds only the in-frame ones, with some missing. The table has about 59,000 clones, around 87% seen once. The sequencing here drew on CD4+ or CD8+ T cells sorted from blood, taken in a trial of the OX40 agonist ivuxolimab. The receptors come from an adult with an advanced solid tumor such as melanoma, head and neck, liver or kidney cancer.

This sequence joins TRBV27 and TRBJ1-2, with a weak D call TRBD1 (6 bases). Germline CDR1 MNHEY, CDR2 SMNVEV (reference sequence). This CDR3 comprises 14 residues. V lost 5 bases to trimming and J lost 2 bases, with 12 bases between them. The CDR3 DNA reads as TGTGCCAGCAGTCCATTGGACAGAAACTATGGCTACACCTTC. Translation: CASSPLDRNYGYTF.

This clone was seen a few times. The chain recombines TRBV6-1 with TRBJ2-7, with 8 bases fitting TRBD1. This CDR3 spans 15 amino acids. Germline V gene data show CDR1 as MNHNS and CDR2 as SASEGT. V dropped 4 bases and J dropped 3; count of bases not matched to a gene: 8. The CDR3 here is CASSARTGFLYEQYF. The CDR3 DNA sequence: TGTGCCAGCAGTGCACGGACAGGGTTCCTCTACGAGCAGTACTTC.

The chain carries TRBV6-6 and TRBJ1-2; 10 bases line up with TRBD1. V shed 6 bases and J 7 bases; nucleotides not matched to a gene: 5. CDR1 is MNHNY, CDR2 SVGAGI, per germline (reference sequence). The CDR3 sequence is 13 residues long. CDR3 region: CASRPGQGLGYTF. CDR3 DNA sequence: TGTGCCAGCAGACCGGGACAGGGGCTTGGCTACACCTTC.